The rows below give T cell receptor beta chains drawn from one sample of a study of response to subunit inactivated influenza vaccine. TCRdb ran MiXCR on the RT-PCR reads and lists one entry per CDR3 protein. The repertoire holds about 150,000 distinct CDR3 sequences, with about 10% as singletons. The sample here was CD8+ T cells sorted from PBMCs, taken around 25 months after vaccination. These receptors were collected from a man between 50 and 69 years old who received an inactivated influenza vaccine. Each CDR3 is given with its conserved first and last residue. A D gene is named only where the DNA matches it firmly. Some rows mark clone size as missing; the rest say once, few, many or name a class of expanded clone.

j_call: TRBJ2-3; clone_size: .; d_call: TRBD2; v_call: TRBV28; cdr3_aa: CASSPGLAGGPGTDTQYF; cdr3_nt: TGTGCCAGCAGCCCCGGACTAGCGGGAGGGCCGGGCACAGATACGCAGTATTTT
j_call: TRBJ2-3; clone_size: .; d_call: TRBD2; v_call: TRBV4-1; cdr3_aa: CASSQDSGLAGGQARTDTQYF; cdr3_nt: TGCGCCAGCAGCCAAGATAGTGGACTAGCGGGGGGGCAGGCCCGCACAGATACGCAGTATTTT
j_call: TRBJ2-1; clone_size: few; d_call: TRBD2; v_call: TRBV5-6; cdr3_aa: CASSSGLNGGEQFF; cdr3_nt: TGTGCCAGCAGCTCGGGACTAAACGGAGGTGAGCAGTTCTTC
j_call: TRBJ2-7; clone_size: .; d_call: .; v_call: TRBV4-1; cdr3_aa: CASSQDSFHPEQYF; cdr3_nt: TGCGCCAGCAGCCAAGATTCCTTCCATCCGGAGCAGTACTTC
j_call: TRBJ2-7; clone_size: many; d_call: .; v_call: TRBV4-2; cdr3_aa: CASSQERTETYEQYF; cdr3_nt: TGTGCCAGCAGCCAAGAGAGGACCGAAACCTACGAGCAGTACTTC
j_call: TRBJ2-5; clone_size: .; d_call: .; v_call: TRBV14; cdr3_aa: CASSRYHTRVGETQYF; cdr3_nt: TGTGCCAGCAGCCGGTATCACACCCGGGTGGGGGAGACCCAGTACTTC
j_call: TRBJ1-5; clone_size: .; d_call: TRBD1; v_call: TRBV10-3; cdr3_aa: CAIGQENQPQHF; cdr3_nt: TGTGCCATCGGACAGGAAAATCAGCCCCAGCATTTT
j_call: TRBJ2-7; clone_size: .; d_call: TRBD1; v_call: TRBV4-3; cdr3_aa: CASSQGAGQAYEQYF; cdr3_nt: TGCGCCAGCAGCCAAGGGGCGGGACAGGCCTACGAGCAGTACTTC
j_call: TRBJ2-6; clone_size: many; d_call: .; v_call: TRBV6-2/TRBV6-3; cdr3_aa: CASSYQSSGANVLTF; cdr3_nt: TGTGCCAGCAGTTATCAGTCCTCTGGGGCCAACGTCCTGACTTTC
j_call: TRBJ2-7; clone_size: .; d_call: TRBD1; v_call: TRBV7-8; cdr3_aa: CASSFFGGTGTYEQYF; cdr3_nt: TGTGCCAGCAGCTTTTTTGGGGGGACAGGGACCTACGAGCAGTACTTC
j_call: TRBJ2-7; clone_size: .; d_call: .; v_call: TRBV28; cdr3_aa: CASSPPPSSYEQYF; cdr3_nt: TGTGCCAGCAGTCCTCCACCCAGCTCCTACGAGCAGTACTTC
j_call: TRBJ2-2; clone_size: .; d_call: .; v_call: TRBV18; cdr3_aa: CASSPTGRTGELFF; cdr3_nt: TGTGCCAGCTCACCAACAGGGCGGACCGGGGAGCTGTTTTTT
j_call: TRBJ2-7; clone_size: few; d_call: TRBD2; v_call: TRBV7-9; cdr3_aa: CASSPATSGDSYEQYF; cdr3_nt: TGTGCCAGCAGCCCAGCGACTAGCGGGGATTCCTACGAGCAGTACTTC
j_call: TRBJ2-2; clone_size: .; d_call: .; v_call: TRBV27; cdr3_aa: CASSLYGPNTGELFF; cdr3_nt: TGTGCCAGCAGTTTATATGGCCCAAACACCGGGGAGCTGTTTTTT
j_call: TRBJ1-3; clone_size: few; d_call: .; v_call: TRBV6-5; cdr3_aa: CASSYSSDNHSGNTIYF; cdr3_nt: TGTGCCAGCAGTTACTCCTCGGACAATCACTCTGGAAACACCATATATTTT
j_call: TRBJ2-1; clone_size: few; d_call: TRBD2; v_call: TRBV15; cdr3_aa: CAASGGLYNEQFF; cdr3_nt: TGTGCCGCAAGCGGGGGGCTCTACAATGAGCAGTTCTTC
j_call: TRBJ1-2; clone_size: .; d_call: .; v_call: TRBV27; cdr3_aa: CASRQFWADQLNYGYTF; cdr3_nt: TGTGCCAGCAGACAATTTTGGGCCGACCAGCTTAACTATGGCTACACCTTC
j_call: TRBJ2-1; clone_size: .; d_call: .; v_call: TRBV12-3/TRBV12-4; cdr3_aa: CASSFSSPGSYNEQFF; cdr3_nt: TGTGCCAGCAGTTTTAGTTCCCCGGGCTCCTACAATGAGCAGTTCTTC
j_call: TRBJ1-1; clone_size: many; d_call: .; v_call: TRBV20-1; cdr3_aa: CSARDVGGTEAFF; cdr3_nt: TGCAGTGCTAGAGATGTAGGGGGCACTGAAGCTTTCTTT
j_call: TRBJ1-5; clone_size: few; d_call: .; v_call: TRBV11-2; cdr3_aa: CASSSSFSNQPQHF; cdr3_nt: TGTGCCAGCAGCTCGTCCTTTTCCAATCAGCCCCAGCATTTT
j_call: TRBJ1-1; clone_size: .; d_call: .; v_call: TRBV15; cdr3_aa: CATSTGEGLNTEAFF; cdr3_nt: TGTGCCACCAGCACCGGGGAGGGACTGAACACTGAAGCTTTCTTT
j_call: TRBJ2-7; clone_size: .; d_call: TRBD2; v_call: TRBV5-1; cdr3_aa: CASSLGRASGISYEQYF; cdr3_nt: TGCGCCAGCAGCTTGGGTCGGGCTAGCGGGATTTCCTACGAGCAGTACTTC
j_call: TRBJ2-7; clone_size: .; d_call: TRBD1; v_call: TRBV12-3/TRBV12-4; cdr3_aa: CASSYGQGYEQYF; cdr3_nt: TGTGCCAGCAGTTATGGACAGGGCTACGAGCAGTACTTC
j_call: TRBJ2-7; clone_size: few; d_call: .; v_call: TRBV27; cdr3_aa: CASQGLGSYEQYF; cdr3_nt: TGTGCCAGCCAGGGGCTTGGGTCCTACGAGCAGTACTTC
j_call: TRBJ2-1; clone_size: .; d_call: .; v_call: TRBV7-2; cdr3_aa: CASSLTGSVPLLSYNEQFF; cdr3_nt: TGTGCCAGCAGCTTAACGGGTAGCGTCCCTCTCCTCTCCTACAATGAGCAGTTCTTC
j_call: TRBJ2-7; clone_size: .; d_call: .; v_call: TRBV10-3; cdr3_aa: CAISDLYEQYF; cdr3_nt: TGTGCCATCAGTGACCTATACGAGCAGTACTTC
j_call: TRBJ1-1; clone_size: .; d_call: .; v_call: TRBV2; cdr3_aa: CASSKGSPMNTEAFF; cdr3_nt: TGTGCCAGCAGTAAGGGCAGCCCTATGAACACTGAAGCTTTCTTT
j_call: TRBJ1-6; clone_size: .; d_call: TRBD1; v_call: TRBV6-2/TRBV6-3; cdr3_aa: CASSYSTAYRGAGSYNSPLHF; cdr3_nt: TGTGCCAGCAGTTACTCAACCGCCTACAGGGGGGCAGGCTCCTATAATTCACCCCTCCACTTT
j_call: TRBJ1-2; clone_size: many; d_call: .; v_call: TRBV4-2; cdr3_aa: CASSQGFGYGYTF; cdr3_nt: TGTGCCAGCAGCCAGGGCTTCGGCTATGGCTACACCTTC
j_call: TRBJ1-4; clone_size: .; d_call: .; v_call: TRBV18; cdr3_aa: CASSPRKTTNEKLFF; cdr3_nt: TGTGCCAGCTCACCACGGAAGACAACTAATGAAAAACTGTTTTTT
j_call: TRBJ1-1; clone_size: .; d_call: .; v_call: TRBV24-1; cdr3_aa: CATSDLQGRTEAFF; cdr3_nt: TGTGCCACCAGTGATTTGCAGGGAAGAACTGAAGCTTTCTTT
j_call: TRBJ1-5; clone_size: few; d_call: TRBD1; v_call: TRBV6-1; cdr3_aa: CASIEGPRQGGQPQHF; cdr3_nt: TGTGCCAGCATCGAGGGCCCCAGACAGGGCGGTCAGCCCCAGCATTTT